Following are 22 T cell receptor beta chains from one sample sequenced in a study of blood T cells in healthy people across ages. PCR was performed a second time for about 6 to 11 cycles using a sample-barcoded 5' primer and a J-beta primer mix. TCRdb fed the 5' RACE reads into MiXCR, producing one record per CDR3 protein. In the table there are roughly 1.5 million distinct CDR3 sequences, 42% of which are singletons. Source material: blood. The receptor source for this set is a woman aged 18-29 years in good health.

This clonotype was observed a handful of times. The rearrangement links TRBV12-3 or TRBV12-4 to TRBJ1-5, with a possible D match to TRBD1 (6 bases). Trimming shortened V by 6 bases and J by 3 bases, and 12 bases separated the two germline ends. The CDR3 is made up of 14 amino acids. The CDR3 protein is CASRTGLDNQPQHF. The CDR3 nucleotides are TGTGCCAGCAGAACAGGGTTGGACAATCAGCCCCAGCATTTT.

The V and J genes are TRBV29-1 and TRBJ1-1, with 7 bases lining up with TRBD1. Germline V lookup: CDR1 SQVTM, CDR2 ANQGSEA. The CDR3 consists of 14 residues. V lost 1 base, J lost 1 base, and 3 bases stayed unmatched. The CDR3 region is CSVEVQGENTEAFF. The CDR3, as DNA: TGCAGCGTTGAAGTTCAGGGGGAGAACACTGAAGCTTTCTTT.

In its sample, this clonotype was seen a few times. V usage is TRBV29-1 and J usage is TRBJ1-1; TRBD1 aligns across 8 bases. The CDR3 totals 13 residues. V shed 7 bases, J shed 2 bases, and the junction held 6 bases outside the gene matches. Germline-derived CDR1 and CDR2 are SQVTM and ANQGSEA. The CDR3 nucleotides are TGCAGCGCCGAACAGGGGGGCAACACTGAAGCTTTCTTT. Amino acid sequence: CSAEQGGNTEAFF.

A few counts support this clonotype. The V gene is TRBV6-5, the J gene TRBJ2-1; TRBD2 matches 8 bases. J lost 7 bases, V lost 0 bases, and 8 bases had no gene match. In germline, CDR1 is MNHEY, CDR2 SVGAGI. The CDR3 runs 16 residues. The CDR3 spells CASSYSRRGGLNEQFF. CDR3 bases: TGTGCCAGCAGTTACTCGCGACGGGGGGGCCTTAATGAGCAGTTCTTC.

The V call is TRBV29-1, the J call TRBJ2-4, with unresolved D. Germline V gene data show CDR1 as SQVTM and CDR2 as ANQGSEA. Trimming left V 0 bases short and J 6 bases short, with 12 bases between. The CDR3 loop spans 14 amino acids. In DNA, the CDR3 is TGCAGCGTTGAAGATCAGGAGCCCAGAAACATTCAGTACTTC. It encodes CSVEDQEPRNIQYF.

This rearrangement joins TRBV20-1 to TRBJ2-1; 9 bases fit TRBD2. The CDR3 is 15 amino acids. CDR1 is DFQATT, CDR2 SNEGSKA, per germline (reference sequence). For the CDR3, the DNA is TGCAGCCTACCGGATATAGCGGGGGACCACAATGAGCAGTTCTTC. This sequence encodes CSLPDIAGDHNEQFF.

The chain couples TRBV6-6 to TRBJ2-7; TRBD1 is a possible D gene (6 bases). From germline, CDR1 is MNHNY and CDR2 SVGAGI (reference sequence). V was clipped by 0 bases and J by 12 bases, with 15 bases between them. This CDR3 comprises 13 residues. DNA of the CDR3: TGTGCCAGCAGTTACTCGTCACAGGGAGAAGCGTACTTC. Its protein product is CASSYSSQGEAYF.

The chain is built from TRBV20-1 and TRBJ2-1; either TRBD1 or TRBD2 may supply D (5 bases each). From germline, CDR1 is DFQATT and CDR2 SNEGSKA (reference sequence). Trimming removed 5 bases from V and 7 bases from J, with 18 bases in between. The CDR3 runs to 14 residues. The CDR3 here is CSAARGGRRNEQFF. CDR3 DNA sequence: TGCAGTGCTGCCCGTGGGGGTCGGAGAAATGAGCAGTTCTTC.

V is TRBV9 and J is TRBJ2-1; TRBD1 matches 9 bases. The J call is uncertain, as TRBJ2-7 better fits the DNA end. This CDR3 has 15 amino acids. CDR1 SGDLS and CDR2 YYNGEE come from the germline V gene. CDR3 sequence (DNA): TGTGCCAGCAGCGTAGGGGGGACAGGGTACTACGAGCAGTACTTC. Translating it yields CASSVGGTGYYEQYF.

The chain uses TRBV27 and TRBJ1-1; no firm D call. The CDR3 sequence is 14 residues long. Germline V gene sequence: CDR1 MNHEY, CDR2 SMNVEV (reference sequence). The germline V and J ends were trimmed by 6 bases and 4 bases, with 15 bases remaining between them. The CDR3 DNA reads as TGTGCCAGCAGCCGCCGACCGCCAGGCACTGAAGCTTTCTTT. Translated: CASSRRPPGTEAFF.

The rearrangement links TRBV12-3 or TRBV12-4 to TRBJ1-5, with D maybe TRBD1 (6 bases). V lost 5 bases and J lost 1, with 36 bases in between. The CDR3 has 23 residues. The CDR3 is CASSGRGRGLVKNGIISNQPQHF. The CDR3, as DNA: TGTGCCAGCAGTGGCCGAGGCAGGGGTCTGGTTAAGAATGGGATCATCAGCAATCAGCCCCAGCATTTT.

This clonotype was recorded a few times. The chain is built from TRBV20-1 and TRBJ2-1, with TRBD2 matching 12 bases. Germline loops: CDR1 DFQATT, CDR2 SNEGSKA (reference sequence). This CDR3 spans 15 amino acids. Trimming at V came to 5 bases and at J to 0 bases, leaving 2 bases not matched to a gene. For the CDR3, the DNA is TGCAGTGCTTCGACTAGCGGGAGCTCCTACAATGAGCAGTTCTTC. Translating gives CSASTSGSSYNEQFF.

CDR3 coding DNA: TGTGCCAGCAGCTTAGATGCGGGCAGCCTCAATGAGCAGTTCTTC. This sequence encodes CASSLDAGSLNEQFF. This sequence joins TRBV11-2 and TRBJ2-1, with D possibly TRBD2 on 5 matching bases. CDR3 length equals 15 residues. Germline V gene sequence: CDR1 SGHAT, CDR2 FQNNGV. Trimming took 0 bases from V and 6 from J, leaving 12 bases between them.

This rearrangement joins TRBV5-1 to TRBJ2-7; D might be TRBD1 (5 bases). Trimming stripped 4 bases from V and 3 bases from J, with 14 bases between. This CDR3 is 14 amino acids long. Germline V CDR1 and CDR2: SGHRS, YFSETQ. CDR3 nucleotide sequence: TGCGCCAGCAGCCCGACAGAGTCATTCTACGAGCAGTACTTC. Its protein is CASSPTESFYEQYF.

The chain has TRBV12-3 or TRBV12-4 and TRBJ2-1, with D perhaps given as TRBD1 or TRBD2 (6 bases each). The CDR3 runs to 15 residues. The germline V and J ends were trimmed by 4 bases and 6 bases, with 16 bases remaining between them. CDR3 DNA: TGTGCCAGCAGTTCCGGGGGCTACTTTCTCAATGAGCAGTTCTTC. Translation gives CASSSGGYFLNEQFF.

This chain connects TRBV20-1 to TRBJ2-7; D may be TRBD1 (6 bases). V was clipped by 4 bases and J by 1 base, with 11 bases between them. Germline CDR1 reads DFQATT; CDR2 reads SNEGSKA (reference sequence). The CDR3 totals 13 residues. The CDR3 region is CSAKGGRSYEQYF. The CDR3 DNA reads as TGCAGTGCTAAAGGGGGTCGGTCCTACGAGCAGTACTTC.

The V gene is TRBV12-3 or TRBV12-4, the J gene TRBJ1-1; D possibly corresponds to TRBD1 (5 bases). Trimming took 5 bases from V and 1 from J, leaving 14 bases between them. This CDR3 has 15 residues. As DNA, the CDR3 is TGTGCCAGCAGTGACCCTTCCGGGGGGAACACTGAAGCTTTCTTT. It specifies CASSDPSGGNTEAFF.

As concerns this clonotype: A much larger clone lies a single base off, so this may be a read error. This chain uses TRBV27 with TRBJ2-3; 8 bases agree with TRBD1. This CDR3 is built from 14 residues. Per germline, CDR1 MNHEY and CDR2 SMNVEV (reference sequence). CDR3 nucleotides: TGTGCCAGCAGGTTATTTTACAGGGGGGATACGCAGTATTTT. Residues: CASRLFYRGDTQYF.

The sample holds a few counts of this clonotype. The V call is TRBV4-3, the J call TRBJ1-4; D is perhaps TRBD1 (5 bases). Trimming took 5 bases from V and 7 from J, leaving 11 bases between them. Germline V gene sequence: CDR1 LGHNA, CDR2 YSLEER. The length of the CDR3 is 13 residues. CDR3 nucleotides: TGCGCCAGCAGCAGGGACTGGGGTGAAAAACTGTTTTTT. Amino acid sequence: CASSRDWGEKLFF.

This chain joins TRBV6-2 or TRBV6-3 and TRBJ1-5; 7 positions match TRBD1. V gave up 11 bases and J gave up 4 bases; unmatched junction bases: 5. Looked up from germline, CDR1 is MNHEY and CDR2 is SVGEGT. This CDR3 has 12 residues. The CDR3 protein is CAGMTGNQPQHF. The CDR3 nucleotides are TGTGCCGGCATGACAGGGAATCAGCCCCAGCATTTT.

The V call is TRBV6-1, the J call TRBJ2-1; no firm D call. Germline CDR1 reads MNHNS; CDR2 reads SASEGT. The CDR3 extends over 14 amino acids. The V and J ends lost 2 bases and 2 bases respectively, with 7 bases between them. The CDR3 sequence is CASSEYLPYNEQFF. As DNA, the CDR3 is TGTGCCAGCAGTGAATACCTTCCCTACAATGAGCAGTTCTTC.

The V call is TRBV28, the J call TRBJ1-5, with no clear D. Germline CDR1 MDHEN, CDR2 SYDVKM. Trimming took off 6 bases at V and 6 bases at J, with 12 bases between the two ends. This CDR3 has 13 amino acids. CDR3 protein: CASRTSHPQPQHF. Written as DNA, the CDR3 is TGTGCCAGCAGGACTAGTCACCCTCAGCCCCAGCATTTT.